What follows are 23 T cell receptor beta chains derived from one specimen sequenced in a study of blood T cell repertoires in COVID-19. Method: immunoSEQ multiplex PCR; TCRdb's copy keeps in-frame clones and lacks some. Of under 200,000 clones in the sample, 65% to 85% were seen once. The material sequenced was PBMCs or T cells enriched from blood (not recorded which). The receptors originated from a woman in her 50s in a cohort exposed to, infected with or recovered from COVID-19 (not recorded which).

The chain couples TRBV20-1 to TRBJ1-1; D not certain. The CDR3 contains 11 residues. Per the germline V gene, CDR1 is DFQATT and CDR2 is SNEGSKA (reference sequence). V was shortened by 5 bases and J by 11 bases, with 15 bases between the two germline ends. As DNA, the CDR3 is TGCAGTGCTCTCTTTGGAGAGGCGGCTTTCTTT. Protein sequence: CSALFGEAAFF.

The chain is built from TRBV19 and TRBJ2-5; 12 bases are a match to TRBD1. There are 15 residues in the CDR3. With 3 bases clipped from V and 5 bases from J, the junction kept 4 bases outside the gene matches. CDR1 is LNHDA and CDR2 is SQIVND in the germline V gene (reference sequence). Written as DNA, the CDR3 is TGTGCCAGTAGTATCGGGACAGGGGGCATGGAGACCCAGTACTTC. Residues: CASSIGTGGMETQYF. The variable domain in full, with the rest retrieved from reference TRBV19 and TRBJ2-5, is DGGITQSPKYLFRKEGQNVTLSCEQNLNHDAMYWYRQDPGQGLRLIYYSQIVNDFQKGDIAEGYSVSREKKESFPLTVTSAQKNPTAFYLCASSIGTGGMETQYFGPGTRLLVL.

The chain links TRBV28 to TRBJ2-6; D may be TRBD1 (6 bases). The V end was cut by 1 base, the J end by 0 bases, with 16 bases between. The CDR3 covers 19 residues. Germline V lookup: CDR1 MDHEN, CDR2 SYDVKM. The CDR3 reads CASSLLIGQQSSGANVLTF. CDR3 nucleotides: TGTGCCAGCAGTTTATTGATTGGACAGCAAAGCTCTGGGGCCAACGTCCTGACTTTC.

The table lists this clone with a count of one. The junction differs from germline at one of its ends, possibly a read error. The CDR3: CASSLALQGPSWF. The CDR3 DNA is TGTGCCAGCAGCTTAGCGCTCCAGGGCCCATCTTGGTTT. V is TRBV7-2 and J is TRBJ1-1, with a tentative D call TRBD1 (5 bases). The germline gives CDR1 SGHTA, CDR2 FQGNSA. The CDR3 spans 13 residues.

The chain carries TRBV7-2 and TRBJ2-1; D possibly corresponds to TRBD1 (5 bases). Germline CDR1 is SGHTA and CDR2 is FQGNSA. The CDR3 extends over 14 amino acids. V dropped 4 bases and J dropped 0 bases, with 7 bases sitting between them. The CDR3 reads CASSSRGSYNEQFF. DNA of the CDR3: TGTGCCAGCAGCTCTAGGGGCTCCTACAATGAGCAGTTCTTC.

The sample holds one count of this clone. The V call is TRBV6-5, the J call TRBJ1-3; D is ambiguous. V dropped 0 bases and J dropped 4 bases, with 10 bases sitting between them. Germline lookup yields CDR1 MNHEY and CDR2 SVGAGI. The length of the CDR3 is 15 residues. CDR3 bases: TGTGCCAGCAGTTACTCGGTGGCAGGCGGAAACACCATATATTTT. Translating it yields CASSYSVAGGNTIYF.

This chain joins TRBV4-2 and TRBJ1-1; 7 positions agree with TRBD1. This CDR3 contains 16 residues. V was clipped by 1 base and J by 0 bases; unmatched bases: 5. Germline V CDR1 and CDR2: LGHNA, YNFKEQ. The CDR3 nucleotides are TGTGCCAGCAGCCAAGGGACCGGGACAGTGAACACTGAAGCTTTCTTT. Translation: CASSQGTGTVNTEAFF.

The chain employs TRBV5-1 and TRBJ1-1; 7 nucleotides line up with TRBD1. Trimming took 2 bases from V and 3 from J; bases not matched to a gene: 7. Germline V gene sequence: CDR1 SGHRS, CDR2 YFSETQ. The CDR3 sequence is 15 residues long. The chain's CDR3 is CASSFGQGGDTEAFF. In nucleotides, the CDR3 is TGCGCCAGCAGCTTTGGGCAGGGGGGTGACACTGAAGCTTTCTTT.

This clone was recorded a few times. J is TRBJ2-1 and V is TRBV19, with TRBD2 matching 11 bases. With V trimmed by 6 bases and J by 7 bases, 17 bases remained unmatched. This CDR3 has 18 amino acids. Germline CDR1 is LNHDA and CDR2 is SQIVND (reference sequence). In DNA form, the CDR3 reads TGTGCCAGTAGCGTGTCTGGGACTAGCGGACGAATCTGGAATGAGCAGTTCTTC. Protein product: CASSVSGTSGRIWNEQFF.

This clone was counted once. The chain employs TRBV28 and TRBJ2-6; D call uncertain. With 2 bases removed from V and 0 bases from J, the gap between germline ends came to 5 bases. The CDR3 loop spans 15 amino acids. Germline loops: CDR1 MDHEN, CDR2 SYDVKM. The CDR3 protein is CASSLVYSGANVLTF. Written as DNA, the CDR3 is TGTGCCAGCAGTTTAGTTTACTCTGGGGCCAACGTCCTGACTTTC.

The CDR3 DNA reads as TGTGCCAGCAGCACTTACTCAGGGGGTGAGCAGTTCTTC. Translated, it gives CASSTYSGGEQFF. The chain combines TRBV28 with TRBJ2-1; TRBD1 agrees at 7 bases. The CDR3 has 13 amino acids. With 6 bases clipped from V and 9 bases from J, the junction kept 8 bases outside the gene matches. In germline, CDR1 is MDHEN, CDR2 SYDVKM.

In its sample, this clone was seen a few times. This chain uses TRBV24-1 with TRBJ2-3, with 8 bases identical to TRBD2. V lost 0 bases, J lost 0 bases, and 4 bases stayed unmatched. The CDR3 is made up of 17 amino acids. Germline CDR1 is KGHDR and CDR2 is SFDVKD. In DNA form, the CDR3 reads TGTGCCACCAGTGATTTGCGGGGGGGCGCTAGCACAGATACGCAGTATTTT. Translation: CATSDLRGGASTDTQYF.

This clone was seen only once. The rearrangement links TRBV29-1 to TRBJ2-3; no clear D gene. Trimming stripped 7 bases from V and 2 bases from J, with 16 bases between. The CDR3 has 14 amino acids. Germline V gives CDR1 SQVTM, CDR2 ANQGSEA. The DNA of the CDR3 is TGCAGCGCCGTTCTGGGCGTCCCCACAGATACGCAGTATTTT. Protein: CSAVLGVPTDTQYF.

V and J are TRBV5-5 and TRBJ2-7; 12 bases are a match to TRBD2. J lost 4 bases, V lost 6 bases, and 5 bases had no gene match. The CDR3 has 14 amino acids. Germline values: CDR1 SGHKS, CDR2 YYEKEE (reference sequence). CDR3 DNA: TGTGCCAGCATTCCTAGCGGGGGGGCTTACGAGCAGTACTTC. Protein: CASIPSGGAYEQYF.

The chain is built from TRBV24-1 and TRBJ1-5, with D perhaps TRBD1 (5 bases). Germline CDR1 KGHDR, CDR2 SFDVKD. V lost 2 bases and J 6 bases, leaving 10 bases between the germline ends. The CDR3 totals 14 residues. CDR3 sequence: CATSDSGFGQPQHF. The DNA for the CDR3 is TGTGCCACCAGTGATTCAGGGTTCGGTCAGCCCCAGCATTTT.

The V and J genes are TRBV5-4 and TRBJ1-2; the match to TRBD1 covers 8 bases. CDR3 length equals 15 residues. CDR1 is SGHNT and CDR2 is YYREEE in the germline V gene (reference sequence). V was pared by 2 bases and J by 4 bases, with 7 bases of the junction left unmatched. CDR3: CASSLPRGRAYGYTF. The CDR3 DNA sequence: TGTGCCAGCAGCTTACCCAGGGGGCGCGCCTATGGCTACACCTTC.

This clone has just one count. V usage is TRBV9 and J usage is TRBJ1-1; D uncertain. This CDR3 has 14 residues. Trimming removed 4 bases from V and 1 base from J, with 11 bases in between. Germline CDR1 reads SGDLS; CDR2 reads YYNGEE. CDR3 residues: CASSPRSGNTEAFF. The CDR3 nucleotides are TGTGCCAGCAGCCCGCGGTCGGGGAACACTGAAGCTTTCTTT.

In this sample, this clone turned up a few times. The same CDR3 is also encoded by other DNA sequences in this sample. The rearrangement joins TRBV7-9 to TRBJ2-1, with D possibly TRBD2 on 6 matching bases. Germline V CDR1 and CDR2: SEHNR, FQNEAQ (reference sequence). V was shortened by 1 base and J by 0 bases, with 7 bases between the two germline ends. The CDR3 spans 15 residues. The CDR3 DNA reads as TGTGCCAGCAGCTTAGTCGGGAGCTCCTACAATGAGCAGTTCTTC. It yields the protein CASSLVGSSYNEQFF.

The chain employs TRBV10-1 and TRBJ2-1; 10 bases are shared with TRBD1. V trimming: 2 bases; J trimming: 16 bases; junction bases outside the gene matches: 14. The CDR3 has 15 residues. CDR1 and CDR2 from the germline V gene are WNHNN and SYGVQD (reference sequence). CDR3 DNA: TGCGCCAGCAGTGAGGCCACCTCCGGTGGGACAGGGGCCTTCTTC. This gives the protein CASSEATSGGTGAFF.

The rearrangement links TRBV27 to TRBJ1-1; 8 positions match TRBD1. CDR3 length: 14 residues. Germline CDR1 reads MNHEY; CDR2 reads SMNVEV (reference sequence). V was clipped by 6 bases and J by 4 bases; unmatched bases: 7. The CDR3 coding sequence is TGTGCCAGCAGGAACTTACAGGGGGGCACTGAAGCTTTCTTT. It encodes CASRNLQGGTEAFF.

The chain is built from TRBV6-5 and TRBJ2-7, with TRBD2 as a possible D gene (5 bases). V lost 6 bases and J 2 bases, leaving 14 bases between the germline ends. This CDR3 comprises 14 residues. In germline, CDR1 is MNHEY, CDR2 SVGAGI. This chain's CDR3 is CASRYAGFTYEQYF. CDR3 bases: TGTGCCAGCAGATACGCGGGTTTCACCTACGAGCAGTACTTC.

The J gene is TRBJ2-2, the V gene TRBV7-3; D may be TRBD1 (6 bases). Looked up from germline, CDR1 is SGHTA and CDR2 is FQGTGA. V lost 6 bases to trimming and J lost 5 bases, with 19 bases between them. The CDR3 loop spans 16 amino acids. This CDR3 is CASSFAPGQETGELFF. DNA of the CDR3: TGTGCCAGCAGTTTCGCTCCGGGACAAGAAACCGGGGAGCTGTTTTTT.

The V gene is TRBV18, the J gene TRBJ2-2; TRBD1 matches at 7 bases. Trimming took 2 bases from V and 6 from J; bases not matched to a gene: 3. Germline V CDR1 and CDR2: KGHSH, LQKENI. The CDR3 is made up of 14 amino acids. The CDR3 is CASSPNTGAGELFF. The CDR3 DNA follows: TGTGCCAGCTCACCAAACACAGGGGCCGGGGAGCTGTTTTTT.